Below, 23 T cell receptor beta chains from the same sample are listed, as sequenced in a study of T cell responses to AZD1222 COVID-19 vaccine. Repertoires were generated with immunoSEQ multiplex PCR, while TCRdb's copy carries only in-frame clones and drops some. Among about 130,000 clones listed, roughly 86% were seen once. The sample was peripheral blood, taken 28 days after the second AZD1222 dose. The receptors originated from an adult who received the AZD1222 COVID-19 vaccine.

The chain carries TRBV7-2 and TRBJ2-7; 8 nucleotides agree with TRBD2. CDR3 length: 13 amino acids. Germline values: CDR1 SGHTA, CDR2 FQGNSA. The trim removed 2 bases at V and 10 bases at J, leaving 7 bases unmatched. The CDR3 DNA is TGTGCCAGCAGCTTAAGTGAGCGGGGGACACAGTACTTC. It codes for CASSLSERGTQYF.

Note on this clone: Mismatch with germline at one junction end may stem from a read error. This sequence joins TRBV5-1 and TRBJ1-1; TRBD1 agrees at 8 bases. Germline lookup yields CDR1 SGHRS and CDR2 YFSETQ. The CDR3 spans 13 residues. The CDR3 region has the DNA TGCGCCAGCAGCTCGGAAACCGAACCGGGACAGGAATTT. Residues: CASSSETEPGQEF.

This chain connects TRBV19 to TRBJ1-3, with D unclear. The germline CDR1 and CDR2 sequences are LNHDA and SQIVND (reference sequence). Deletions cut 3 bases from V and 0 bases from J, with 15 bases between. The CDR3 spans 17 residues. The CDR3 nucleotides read TGTGCCAGTAGTATGGAGAGAAAGAACCCCTCTGGAAACACCATATATTTT. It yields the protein CASSMERKNPSGNTIYF.

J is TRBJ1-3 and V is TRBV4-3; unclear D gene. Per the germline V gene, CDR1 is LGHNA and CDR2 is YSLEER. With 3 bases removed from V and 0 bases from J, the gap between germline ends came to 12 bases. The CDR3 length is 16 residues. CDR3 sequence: CASSQGVSSSGNTIYF. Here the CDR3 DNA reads TGCGCCAGCAGCCAGGGAGTATCGAGCTCTGGAAACACCATATATTTT.

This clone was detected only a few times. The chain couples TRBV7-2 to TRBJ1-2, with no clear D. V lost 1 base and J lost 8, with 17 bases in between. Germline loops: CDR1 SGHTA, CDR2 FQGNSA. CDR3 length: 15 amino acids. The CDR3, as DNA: TGTGCCAGCAGCTTAGGAGGCAGCGGTTTGCGGGGCTACACCTTC. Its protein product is CASSLGGSGLRGYTF.

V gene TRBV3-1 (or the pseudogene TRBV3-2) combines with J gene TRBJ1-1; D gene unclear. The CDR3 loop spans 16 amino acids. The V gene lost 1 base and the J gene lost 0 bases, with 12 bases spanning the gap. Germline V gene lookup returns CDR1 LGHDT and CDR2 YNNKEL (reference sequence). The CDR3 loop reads CASSQVGTAMNTEAFF. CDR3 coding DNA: TGTGCCAGCAGCCAAGTGGGAACAGCCATGAACACTGAAGCTTTCTTT.

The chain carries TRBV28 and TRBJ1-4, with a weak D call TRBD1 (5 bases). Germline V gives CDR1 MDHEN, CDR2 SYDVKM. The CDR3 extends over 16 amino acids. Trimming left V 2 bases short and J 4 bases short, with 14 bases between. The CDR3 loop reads CASSLRTGLFNEKLFF. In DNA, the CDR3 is TGTGCCAGCAGTTTAAGGACGGGACTTTTTAATGAAAAACTGTTTTTT. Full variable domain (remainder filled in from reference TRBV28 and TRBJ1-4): DVKVTQSSRYLVKRTGEKVFLECVQDMDHENMFWYRQDPGLGLRLIYFSYDVKMKEKGDIPEGYSVSREKKERFSLILESASTNQTSMYLCASSLRTGLFNEKLFFGSGTQLSVL.

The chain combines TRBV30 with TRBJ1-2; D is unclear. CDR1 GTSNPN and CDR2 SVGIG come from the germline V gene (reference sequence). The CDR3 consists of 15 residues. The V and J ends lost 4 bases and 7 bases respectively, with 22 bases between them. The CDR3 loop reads CAWIRGRLAPGGYTF. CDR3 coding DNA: TGTGCCTGGATACGTGGACGTCTGGCGCCTGGTGGCTACACCTTC.

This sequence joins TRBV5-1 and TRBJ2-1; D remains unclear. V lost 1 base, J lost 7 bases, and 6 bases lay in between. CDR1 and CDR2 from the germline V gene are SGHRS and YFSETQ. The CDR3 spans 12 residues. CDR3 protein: CASSLSLNEQFF. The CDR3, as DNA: TGCGCCAGCAGCTTGAGTTTAAATGAGCAGTTCTTC.

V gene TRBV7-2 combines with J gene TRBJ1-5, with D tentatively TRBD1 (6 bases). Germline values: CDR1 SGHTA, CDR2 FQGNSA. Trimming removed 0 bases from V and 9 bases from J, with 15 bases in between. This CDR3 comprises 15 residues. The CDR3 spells CASSLARTAGMPQHF. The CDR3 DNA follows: TGTGCCAGCAGCTTAGCGAGGACAGCCGGTATGCCCCAGCATTTT.

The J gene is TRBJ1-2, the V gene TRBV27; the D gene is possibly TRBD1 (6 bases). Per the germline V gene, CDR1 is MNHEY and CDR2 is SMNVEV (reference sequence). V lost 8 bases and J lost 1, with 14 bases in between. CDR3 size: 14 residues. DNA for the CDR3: TGTGCCAGCCGAAAAACAGGGATTAACTATGGCTACACCTTC. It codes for CASRKTGINYGYTF.

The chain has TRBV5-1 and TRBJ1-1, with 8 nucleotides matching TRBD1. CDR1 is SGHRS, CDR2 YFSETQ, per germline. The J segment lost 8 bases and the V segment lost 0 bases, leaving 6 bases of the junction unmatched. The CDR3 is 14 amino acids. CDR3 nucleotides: TGCGCCAGCAGCTTGGGGCAGGGGGCCCAAGAAGCTTTCTTT. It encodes CASSLGQGAQEAFF.

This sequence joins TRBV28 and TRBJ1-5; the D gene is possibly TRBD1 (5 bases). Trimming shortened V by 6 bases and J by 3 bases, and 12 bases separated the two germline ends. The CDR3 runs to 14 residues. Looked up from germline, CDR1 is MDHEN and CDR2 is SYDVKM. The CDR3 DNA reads TGTGCCAGCAGCCGACAGCTTTTCAATCAGCCCCAGCATTTT. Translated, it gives CASSRQLFNQPQHF.

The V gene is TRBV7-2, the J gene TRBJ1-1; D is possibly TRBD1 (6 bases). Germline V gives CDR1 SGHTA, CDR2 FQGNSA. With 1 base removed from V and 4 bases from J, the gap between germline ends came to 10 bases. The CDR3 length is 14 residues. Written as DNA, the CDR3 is TGTGCCAGCAGCTTAGGAGGGGGGCGCACTGAAGCTTTCTTT. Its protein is CASSLGGGRTEAFF.

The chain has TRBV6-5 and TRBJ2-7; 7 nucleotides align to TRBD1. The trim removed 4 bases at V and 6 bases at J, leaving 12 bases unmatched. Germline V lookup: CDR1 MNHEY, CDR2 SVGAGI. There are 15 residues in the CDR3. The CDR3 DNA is TGTGCCAGCAGTTCGCGGTCCTTGACAGGGTCCGAGCAGTACTTC. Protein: CASSSRSLTGSEQYF.

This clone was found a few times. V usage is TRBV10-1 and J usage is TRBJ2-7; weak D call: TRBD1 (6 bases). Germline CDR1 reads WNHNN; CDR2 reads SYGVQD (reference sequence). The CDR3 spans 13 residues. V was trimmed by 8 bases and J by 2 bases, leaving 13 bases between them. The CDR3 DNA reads TGCGCCAGCGGCGGACAGAACCCCTACGAGCAGTACTTC. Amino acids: CASGGQNPYEQYF.

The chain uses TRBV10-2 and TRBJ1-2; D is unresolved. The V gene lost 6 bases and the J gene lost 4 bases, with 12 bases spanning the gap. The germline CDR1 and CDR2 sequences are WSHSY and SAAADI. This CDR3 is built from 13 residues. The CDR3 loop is CASRSGYGYGYTF. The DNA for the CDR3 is TGCGCCAGCAGAAGTGGATATGGCTATGGCTACACCTTC.

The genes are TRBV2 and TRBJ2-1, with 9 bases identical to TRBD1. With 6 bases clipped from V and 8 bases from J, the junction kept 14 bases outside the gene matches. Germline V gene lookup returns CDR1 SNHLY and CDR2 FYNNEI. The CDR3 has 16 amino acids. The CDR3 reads CASSRTDPGTGYEQFF. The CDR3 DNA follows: TGTGCCAGCAGCCGAACCGACCCTGGGACAGGGTATGAGCAGTTCTTC. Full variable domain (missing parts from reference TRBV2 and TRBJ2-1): EPEVTQTPSHQVTQMGQEVILRCVPISNHLYFYWYRQILGQKVEFLVSFYNNEISEKSEIFDDQFSVERPDGSNFTLKIRSTKLEDSAMYFCASSRTDPGTGYEQFFGPGTRLTVL.

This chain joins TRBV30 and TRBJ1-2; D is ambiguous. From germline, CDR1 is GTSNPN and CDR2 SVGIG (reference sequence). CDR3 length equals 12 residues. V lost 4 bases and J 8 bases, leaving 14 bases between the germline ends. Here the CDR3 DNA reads TGTGCCTGGATATTGGGCAGCCGGGGCTACACCTTC. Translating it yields CAWILGSRGYTF.

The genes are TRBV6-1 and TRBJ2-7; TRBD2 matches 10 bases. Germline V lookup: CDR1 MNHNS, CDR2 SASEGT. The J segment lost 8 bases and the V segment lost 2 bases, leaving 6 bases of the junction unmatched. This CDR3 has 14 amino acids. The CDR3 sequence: CASSESGGAIKQYF. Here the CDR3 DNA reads TGTGCCAGCAGTGAAAGCGGGGGGGCAATTAAGCAGTACTTC.

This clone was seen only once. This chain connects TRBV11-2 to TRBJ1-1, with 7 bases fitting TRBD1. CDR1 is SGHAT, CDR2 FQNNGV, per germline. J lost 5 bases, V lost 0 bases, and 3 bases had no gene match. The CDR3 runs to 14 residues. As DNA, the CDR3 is TGTGCCAGCAGCTTAGAATCAGGGGGAACTGAAGCTTTCTTT. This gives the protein CASSLESGGTEAFF.

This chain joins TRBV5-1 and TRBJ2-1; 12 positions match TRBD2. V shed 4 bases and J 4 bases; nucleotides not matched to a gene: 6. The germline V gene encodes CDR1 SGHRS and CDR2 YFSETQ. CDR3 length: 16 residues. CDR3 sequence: CASSRTTSGGYNEQFF. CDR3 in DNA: TGCGCCAGCAGCCGCACGACTAGCGGGGGATACAATGAGCAGTTCTTC.

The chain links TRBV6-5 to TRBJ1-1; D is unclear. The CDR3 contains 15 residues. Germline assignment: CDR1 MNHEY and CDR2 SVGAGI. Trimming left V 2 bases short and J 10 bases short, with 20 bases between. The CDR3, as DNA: TGTGCCAGCAGTTACCTAGCCGGGAGTGCATCGGGAGCTTTCTTT. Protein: CASSYLAGSASGAFF.